This paragraph covers one T cell receptor (beta chain) sequence. Its antigen is still unknown. This record comes from a study of T-cell reconstitution after alpha-beta-depleted transplantation in children. Study observations and caveats: Several hundred expanded graft clones reportedly were the source of alpha-beta T cells about two months after transplant.

Trimming took 2 bases from V and 4 from J, leaving 17 bases between them. This CDR3 region has 16 residues. Germline V gene data show CDR1 as SGHAT and CDR2 as FQNNGV. A TCRbeta library incorporating unique molecular identifiers was prepared. In TCRdb, the PCR reads were re-called with MiXCR into one record per CDR3 protein. The sample holds 800,000 to 1,000,000 distinct CDR3 sequences, about 29% seen once. The gene calls are TRBV11-2 and TRBJ2-5; no firm D call. This specimen was PBMCs, mostly from graft donor cells, taken 360 days after TCRalphabeta/CD19-depleted stem cell transplant. This clonotype was obtained from a boy less than two years old who had a stem cell transplant for SCID, so the T cells may come from the graft donor. CDR3 coding DNA: TGTGCCAGCAGCTTAAATTCGGGCCAACCCCTAGAGACCCAGTACTTC. Protein: CASSLNSGQPLETQYF.